The rows below give T cell receptor beta chains drawn from one sample of a study of cytomegalovirus exposure and HLA in healthy donors. Libraries were prepared by immunoSEQ multiplex PCR; TCRdb keeps only in-frame clonotypes and omits some of them. Here the sample spans roughly 150,000 clones, roughly 70% being singletons. Input material: PBMCs. The receptors here all came from a woman younger than 30 in good health and CMV-seropositive. Both conserved end residues are part of each CDR3. The D gene is left open where the match is weak. Clone size, where shown, is once, few, many, or a class for clones that have expanded.

TRBV6-5,TRBD1,15,few,TRBJ1-2,TGTGCCAGCAGTTACTCCCGGGACAGGGCCTATGGCTACACCTTC,CASSYSRDRAYGYTF
TRBV7-9,NA,14,NA,TRBJ1-1,TGTGCCAGCAGCTCCAGCTTGCGGGGGACTGAAGCTTTCTTT,CASSSSLRGTEAFF
TRBV25-1,NA,13,few,TRBJ1-2,TGTGCCAGCAGCGCGGCAGGGTCACATGGCTACACCTTC,CASSAAGSHGYTF
TRBV7-2,TRBD1,15,once,TRBJ1-5,TGTGCCAGCAGCCAAGGGACAGGGCTTAATCAGCCCCAGCATTTT,CASSQGTGLNQPQHF
TRBV7-2,TRBD1,14,NA,TRBJ1-1,TGTGCCAGCGCCCACGGACAGGAGAACACTGAAGCTTTCTTT,CASAHGQENTEAFF
TRBV6-1,NA,15,NA,TRBJ1-2,TGTGCCAGCAGTGAAGTCGGGCGGGCGGTTCATGGCTACACCTTC,CASSEVGRAVHGYTF
TRBV7-2,TRBD1,16,NA,TRBJ2-1,TGTGCCAGCAGCTACCGTCCCGGGACAGGGGTCAATGAGCAGTTCTTC,CASSYRPGTGVNEQFF
TRBV1,NA,14,NA,TRBJ2-1,TGCACCAGCAGTCAACAGGCCGCCGACAATGAGCAGTTCTTC,CTSSQQAADNEQFF
TRBV6-1,TRBD1,14,NA,TRBJ2-7,TGTGCCAGCAGTTCCCGACACAGGGGTTACGAGCAGTACTTC,CASSSRHRGYEQYF
TRBV4-2,NA,14,NA,TRBJ1-6,TGTGCCAGCAGCCAAGATAGGGGGAATTCACCCCTCCACTTT,CASSQDRGNSPLHF
TRBV11-2,TRBD1,14,NA,TRBJ1-5,TGTGCCAGCAGCGCAGGGGGCTCCACTCAGCCCCAGCATTTT,CASSAGGSTQPQHF
TRBV2,NA,15,NA,TRBJ1-5,TGTGCCAGCAGCCCCGGGGACATCTTGGGGCAGCCCCAGCATTTT,CASSPGDILGQPQHF
TRBV30,TRBD1,20,NA,TRBJ2-7,TGTGCCTGGAGTGCAACAGCTCTCTTTAACCGGGACAGGTCCTCCTACGAGCAGTACTTC,CAWSATALFNRDRSSYEQYF
TRBV7-2,TRBD1,14,few,TRBJ1-2,TGTGCCAGCAGCTTCACAGGGGGGAACTATGGCTACACCTTC,CASSFTGGNYGYTF
TRBV6-5,NA,14,NA,TRBJ1-1,TGTGCCAGCGGTCGCGGGGGGGAGGACACTGAAGCTTTCTTT,CASGRGGEDTEAFF
TRBV7-3,NA,11,NA,TRBJ2-1,TGTGCCAGCAGCTACGGCAGGGAGCAGTTCTTC,CASSYGREQFF
TRBV7-9,TRBD2,16,few,TRBJ2-7,TGTTCCAGCAGCTTGGGTCGGCTAGCGGGGGGCCACGAGCAGTACTTC,CSSSLGRLAGGHEQYF
TRBV4-3,NA,13,NA,TRBJ2-1,TGCGCCAGCAGCCAGGGACTCTCGGGTGAGCAGTTCTTC,CASSQGLSGEQFF
TRBV6-6,NA,13,NA,TRBJ2-3,TGTGCCAGCATCCAATTCAGGGCAGATACGCAGTATTTT,CASIQFRADTQYF
TRBV6-4,TRBD1,13,once,TRBJ1-2,TGTGCCAGCAGTGACCCCGGGACAGGACCCTACACCTTC,CASSDPGTGPYTF
TRBV19,NA,14,NA,TRBJ2-7,TGTGCCAGTAGTATGAGGACTTCTTCCTACGAGCAGTACTTC,CASSMRTSSYEQYF
TRBV4-2,NA,17,NA,TRBJ2-1,TGTGCCAGCAGCCAAGCCGGAAGCGGCATCTCCTACAATGAGCAGTTCTTC,CASSQAGSGISYNEQFF
TRBV7-2,TRBD2,16,NA,TRBJ2-5,TGTGCCAGCAGCCCCTCTAGCGGGGGGGCCCAAGAGACCCAGTACTTC,CASSPSSGGAQETQYF
TRBV4-2,TRBD2,17,once,TRBJ2-3,TGTGCCAGCAGCCAAGAAGCGGGACTAGCGTTCACAGATACGCAGTATTTT,CASSQEAGLAFTDTQYF
TRBV2,TRBD1,15,NA,TRBJ1-2,TGTGCCAGCAGCCTAAGGGAACAGGGGAGTTATGGCTACACCTTC,CASSLREQGSYGYTF
TRBV2,NA,13,NA,TRBJ2-5,TGTGCCAGCGGTGGGGGGCGCGGGGAGACCCAGTACTTC,CASGGGRGETQYF
TRBV19,NA,14,few,TRBJ2-7,TGTGCCAGTAGTCATGACCCGACAGCCTACGAGCAGTACTTC,CASSHDPTAYEQYF
TRBV2,TRBD1,18,NA,TRBJ2-7,TGTGCCAGCAGCGTAATGCTTCCGGGACAGGGGACGCCCTACGAGCAGTACTTC,CASSVMLPGQGTPYEQYF
TRBV9,NA,17,NA,TRBJ1-2,TGTGCCAGCAGCGTAGCCAGGACAGAGCGTACGGGGTATGGCTACACCTTC,CASSVARTERTGYGYTF
TRBV7-2,NA,14,NA,TRBJ1-2,TGTGCCAGCAGCCAATCCGCCGGGAACTATGGCTACACCTTC,CASSQSAGNYGYTF
TRBV30,TRBD2,14,once,TRBJ2-1,TGTGCCTGGAGTGGACTAGCGCCTTTCAATGAGCAGTTCTTC,CAWSGLAPFNEQFF
TRBV2,TRBD1,14,NA,TRBJ2-1,TGTGCCAGCGCTCGGGACAGGGGTTACAATGAGCAGTTCTTC,CASARDRGYNEQFF
TRBV5-4,NA,17,NA,TRBJ2-5,TGTGCCAGCAGCCCGCGGGCGGGCGCAGGTTCGGGAGAGACCCAGTACTTC,CASSPRAGAGSGETQYF
TRBV15,TRBD1,12,NA,TRBJ1-6,TGTGCCACCGAAGGGGGCAATTCACCCCTCCACTTT,CATEGGNSPLHF
TRBV15,NA,17,NA,TRBJ2-6,TGTGCCACCAGCAGACCTCCACGGGGATCTGGGGCCAACGTCCTGACTTTC,CATSRPPRGSGANVLTF
TRBV7-9,NA,12,once,TRBJ1-2,TGTTCCAGCAGCTACCGGGGGGAAGCTCACACCTTC,CSSSYRGEAHTF
TRBV30,TRBD1,14,few,TRBJ1-4,TGTGCCTGGACATCCGGGACAGGGGAGGCGGAACTGTTTTTT,CAWTSGTGEAELFF
TRBV19,NA,14,NA,TRBJ2-2,TGTGCCAGTAGCGTCTATGAGAACACCGGGGAGCTGTTTTTT,CASSVYENTGELFF
TRBV11-3,TRBD1,14,NA,TRBJ2-2,TGTGCCAGCAGCCAGGGGACAGGGGCCGGGGAGCTGTTTTTT,CASSQGTGAGELFF
TRBV5-1,NA,14,NA,TRBJ1-3,TGCGCCAGCAGCGCAGGCCTCTCTGGAAACACCATATATTTT,CASSAGLSGNTIYF
TRBV7-7,NA,15,NA,TRBJ2-5,TGTGCTAGCAGCTTAGGTCGGAGGGATGGAGAGACCCAGTACTTC,CASSLGRRDGETQYF
TRBV2,TRBD2,17,NA,TRBJ2-2,TGTGCCAGCAGTGGGATACAGGGCCGGGGGGGCACCGGGGAGCTGTTTTTT,CASSGIQGRGGTGELFF
TRBV7-3,TRBD1,15,few,TRBJ2-1,TGTGCCAGCAGCCCGACAGGGAGTACCTACAATGAGCAGTTCTTC,CASSPTGSTYNEQFF
TRBV13,NA,12,NA,TRBJ1-1,TGTGCCAGCAGCCAGTTACAGGGCGAAGCTTTCTTT,CASSQLQGEAFF
TRBV5-4,NA,14,NA,TRBJ1-1,TGTGCCAGCAGCTTGGGACGGGGGAACACTGAAGCTTTCTTT,CASSLGRGNTEAFF
TRBV7-9,NA,14,NA,TRBJ2-2,TGTGCCAGCAGCTTAGGCGTGAACACCGGGGAGCTGTTTTTT,CASSLGVNTGELFF
TRBV9,TRBD1,16,NA,TRBJ2-1,TGTGCCAGCAGCGTAGTAGGACAGGTCTCCTACAATGAGCAGTTCTTC,CASSVVGQVSYNEQFF
TRBV19,NA,15,NA,TRBJ2-5,TGTGCCAGTAGTATAGAAGGGCGGGGACAAGAGACCCAGTACTTC,CASSIEGRGQETQYF
TRBV6-6,TRBD1,16,NA,TRBJ2-1,TGTGCCAGCAGTCCTCACCGGGACAGGGGCTACAATGAGCAGTTCTTC,CASSPHRDRGYNEQFF
TRBV7-9,NA,14,NA,TRBJ2-7,TGTGCCAGCGGGGCCAGCGAAGGTTCCTACGAGCAGTACTTC,CASGASEGSYEQYF
TRBV6-4,NA,13,NA,TRBJ1-6,TGTGCCACCGCTCTTGAGGAAGATTCACCCCTCCACTTT,CATALEEDSPLHF
TRBV19,TRBD1,14,NA,TRBJ1-2,TGTGCCAGTAGTCGAGGGGGCGCGGACTATGGCTACACCTTC,CASSRGGADYGYTF
TRBV28,NA,14,few,TRBJ1-4,TGTGCCAGCAGTCCTCTGGGGGCTGGGGAAAAACTGTTTTTT,CASSPLGAGEKLFF
TRBV6-5,NA,13,NA,TRBJ1-2,TGTGCCAGCAGTTACAACAGGGCCGGCGGCTACACCTTC,CASSYNRAGGYTF